The 6 T cell receptor beta chains below all came from one sample that was sequenced in a study of T cell repertoires in cytomegalovirus infection. MiXCR, run by TCRdb on the reads, gives a single entry per CDR3 protein. This table has fewer than 250,000 distinct CDR3 sequences, around an eighth appearing once. The sequencing input was PBMCs. All receptors come from a human donor in good health (CMV status not recorded). Some clones in this sample may be carry-over from other donors' samples.

The chain is built from TRBV27 and TRBJ2-3; possible D gene TRBD2, 5 bases. The CDR3 extends over 16 amino acids. V was pared by 3 bases and J by 5 bases, with 18 bases between. Germline assignment: CDR1 MNHEY and CDR2 SMNVEV (reference sequence). CDR3 coding DNA: TGTGCCAGCAGTTTGCGGGCCGTTGGGAATCGAGATACGCAGTATTTT. It is translated as CASSLRAVGNRDTQYF.

The chain is built from TRBV2 and TRBJ2-3; 10 bases line up with TRBD2. Looked up from germline, CDR1 is SNHLY and CDR2 is FYNNEI. The CDR3 extends over 15 amino acids. The ends lost 2 bases at V and 1 base at J; junction bases unmatched: 0. CDR3 amino acids: CASSELAGGTDTQYF. DNA for the CDR3: TGTGCCAGCAGTGAACTAGCGGGGGGCACAGATACGCAGTATTTT.

This clonotype showed up many times. The V call is TRBV7-2, the J call TRBJ2-1; D not certain. Germline CDR1 reads SGHTA; CDR2 reads FQGNSA. The ends were cut back, 1 base at V and 0 bases at J, with 7 bases in the middle. CDR3 length: 15 amino acids. This CDR3 reads CASSLVKSSYNEQFF. The CDR3 DNA reads TGTGCCAGCAGCTTAGTGAAGAGCTCCTACAATGAGCAGTTCTTC.

This clonotype was found a few times. The chain carries TRBV12-3 or TRBV12-4 and TRBJ1-1; a weak D match, TRBD1 (6 bases). The CDR3 spans 13 residues. Trimming stripped 7 bases from V and 5 bases from J, with 14 bases between. DNA of the CDR3: TGTGCCAGCACCCTGTGGACAGCGACTGAAGCTTTCTTT. Amino acids: CASTLWTATEAFF.

This clonotype appeared a few times. The chain links TRBV6-2 or TRBV6-3 to TRBJ2-6; no clear D gene. The V and J ends lost 5 bases and 2 bases respectively, with 13 bases between them. CDR3 length equals 16 residues. Looked up from germline, CDR1 is MNHEY and CDR2 is SVGEGT. CDR3 region: CASSPLRKPGANVLTF. The DNA for the CDR3 is TGTGCCAGCAGTCCTCTCCGAAAACCTGGGGCCAACGTCCTGACTTTC.

At least ten counts were recorded for this clonotype. CDR3 nucleotides: TGTGCCAGATTCTCGCGGGCAGCGCCCCAGCATTTT. This sequence encodes CARFSRAAPQHF. The chain is built from TRBV6-1 and TRBJ1-5, with D hard to call. V dropped 9 bases and J dropped 9 bases, with 15 bases sitting between them. This CDR3 has 12 amino acids. Germline lookup yields CDR1 MNHNS and CDR2 SASEGT.